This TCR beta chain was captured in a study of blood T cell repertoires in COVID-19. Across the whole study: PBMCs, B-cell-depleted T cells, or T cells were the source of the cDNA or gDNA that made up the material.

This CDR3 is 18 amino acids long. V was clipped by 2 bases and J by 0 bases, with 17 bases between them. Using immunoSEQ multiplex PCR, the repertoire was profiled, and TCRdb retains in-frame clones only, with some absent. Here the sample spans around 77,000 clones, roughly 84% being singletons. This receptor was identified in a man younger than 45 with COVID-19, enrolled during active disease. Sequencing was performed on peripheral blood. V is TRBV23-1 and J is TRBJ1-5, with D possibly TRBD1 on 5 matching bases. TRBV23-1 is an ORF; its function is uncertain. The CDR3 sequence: CASSQRWGSLYSNQPQHF. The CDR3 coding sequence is TGCGCCAGCAGTCAACGTTGGGGCAGCTTATATAGCAATCAGCCCCAGCATTTT.